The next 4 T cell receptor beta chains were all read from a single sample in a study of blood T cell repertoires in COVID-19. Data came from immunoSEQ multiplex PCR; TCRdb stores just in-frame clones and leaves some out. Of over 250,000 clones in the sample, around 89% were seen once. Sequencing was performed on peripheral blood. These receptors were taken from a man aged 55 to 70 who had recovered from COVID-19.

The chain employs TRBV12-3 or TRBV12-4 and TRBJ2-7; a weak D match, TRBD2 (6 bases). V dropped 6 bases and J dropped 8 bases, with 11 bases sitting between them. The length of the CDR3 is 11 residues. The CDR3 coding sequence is TGTGCCAGCAGAATGGGGGGTAAGCAGTACTTC. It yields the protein CASRMGGKQYF.

In DNA, the CDR3 is TGTGCCAGCAGTGCTCGCCCGGGACAGGGGGCGAGAGGGACCCAGTACTTC. Its protein product is CASSARPGQGARGTQYF. The rearrangement joins TRBV6-2 or TRBV6-3 to TRBJ2-5; 12 bases match TRBD1. CDR1 MNHEY and CDR2 SVGEGT come from the germline V gene. The V gene end was trimmed by 5 bases and the J gene end by 7 bases; junction bases not matched to a gene: 14. This CDR3 is built from 17 residues.

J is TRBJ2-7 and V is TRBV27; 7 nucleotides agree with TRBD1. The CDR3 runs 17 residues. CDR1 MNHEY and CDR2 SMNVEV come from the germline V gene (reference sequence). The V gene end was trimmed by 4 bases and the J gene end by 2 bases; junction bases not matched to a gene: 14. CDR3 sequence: CASSWTPGQSTAYEQYF. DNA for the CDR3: TGTGCCAGCAGTTGGACCCCGGGACAGTCTACTGCCTACGAGCAGTACTTC.

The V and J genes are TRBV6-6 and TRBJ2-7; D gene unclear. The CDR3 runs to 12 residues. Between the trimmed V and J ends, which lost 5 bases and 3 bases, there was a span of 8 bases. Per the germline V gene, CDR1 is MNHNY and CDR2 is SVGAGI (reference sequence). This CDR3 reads CASSPTNYEQYF. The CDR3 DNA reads TGTGCCAGCAGTCCCACTAACTACGAGCAGTACTTC.